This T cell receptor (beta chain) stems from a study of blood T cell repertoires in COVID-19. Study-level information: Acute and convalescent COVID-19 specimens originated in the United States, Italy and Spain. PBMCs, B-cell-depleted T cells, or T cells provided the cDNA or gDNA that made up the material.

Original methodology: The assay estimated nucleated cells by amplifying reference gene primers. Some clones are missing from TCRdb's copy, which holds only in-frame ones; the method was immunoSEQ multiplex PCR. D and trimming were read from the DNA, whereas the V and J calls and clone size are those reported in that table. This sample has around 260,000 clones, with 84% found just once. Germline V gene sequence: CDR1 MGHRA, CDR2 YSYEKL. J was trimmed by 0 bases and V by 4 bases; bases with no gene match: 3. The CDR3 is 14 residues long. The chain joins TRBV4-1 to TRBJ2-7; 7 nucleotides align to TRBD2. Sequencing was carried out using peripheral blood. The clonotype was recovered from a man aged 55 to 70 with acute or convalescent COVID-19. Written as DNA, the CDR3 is TGCGCCAGCAGCCTCCGGGACTACTCCTACGAGCAGTACTTC. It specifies CASSLRDYSYEQYF.